Described below is a single T cell receptor (beta chain) sequence and its context. Antigen specificity is unknown. This sample is drawn from a study of shared clonotypes between healthy human individuals. As for the study in general: Per donor, CD8 memory used one plate, CD8 naive used two, CD4 memory used three and CD4 naive used three. Points from the study as a whole: Sorted-subset sequencing, rarefaction showed, was incomplete despite large depth.

An approximately 220 ng quantity of DNA, tens of thousands of T cell genomes, went into the sorted-subset replicate PCRs. TCRdb's table, derived via immunoSEQ multiplex PCR, lists solely in-frame clones and lacks some. Among about 2.4 million clones listed, approximately 90% were seen once. The receptor's source is a man younger than 35 in good health. Sequenced material: naive CD4+ T cells sorted from blood. Subset meaning: CD45RA+ positively selected.

CDR3 in DNA: TGTGCCAGCAGTGAAGAAGCAAGCGGGGGCCCCTACGAGCAGTACTTC. Protein sequence: CASSEEASGGPYEQYF. The chain uses TRBV6-1 and TRBJ2-7; TRBD2 matches 8 bases. The ends lost 1 base at V and 2 bases at J; junction bases unmatched: 7. This CDR3 is 16 amino acids long. Germline loops: CDR1 MNHNS, CDR2 SASEGT.